This TCR beta chain was sequenced for a study of EBV T-cell therapy then PD-1 blockade in nasopharyngeal carcinoma. A few counts support this clone. The antigen remains unidentified. Treatment noted: AdE1-LMPpoly-expanded autologous EBV-specific T-cell therapy followed by anti-PD-1 nivolumab. V shed 4 bases and J 5 bases; nucleotides not matched to a gene: 14. The CDR3 covers 17 residues. CDR1 is SEHNR, CDR2 FQNEAQ, per germline (reference sequence). Clones were sequenced by immunoSEQ multiplex PCR, and TCRdb holds only the in-frame ones, with some missing. The sample holds about 22,000 clones, roughly four fifths seen once.

The source of this sequence is a man aged 40-50 years with nasopharyngeal carcinoma. The sample here was CD8+ T cells from blood, taken at day -245 from a patient whose treatment included autologous EBV-specific T cells and nivolumab. The gene calls are TRBV7-9 and TRBJ2-3, with 8 bases identical to TRBD2. The CDR3 nucleotides read TGTGCCAGCAGCTCCGGGGGGGGCGGCTCCCCCGGAGATACGCAGTATTTT. Protein sequence: CASSSGGGGSPGDTQYF.